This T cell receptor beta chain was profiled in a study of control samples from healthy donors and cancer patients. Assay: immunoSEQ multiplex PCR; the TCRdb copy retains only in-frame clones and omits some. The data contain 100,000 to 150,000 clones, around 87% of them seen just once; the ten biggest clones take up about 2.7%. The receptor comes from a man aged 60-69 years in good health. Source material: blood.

The CDR3 loop reads CASSLVYQTEAFF. The CDR3 nucleotides read TGTGCCAGCAGCTTAGTTTACCAGACTGAAGCTTTCTTT. The chain recombines TRBV7-2 with TRBJ1-1; D remains unclear. Trimming left V 1 base short and J 5 bases short, with 8 bases between. The CDR3 runs to 13 residues. The germline V gene encodes CDR1 SGHTA and CDR2 FQGNSA.